These 14 T cell receptor beta chains were all obtained from the same sample, sequenced in a study of regulatory T cells in long-lasting Graves disease. As to time point: persistent/refractory GD, antithyroid drugs over 5 years with positive TRAb. Following extraction of RNA from PBMCs, that RNA was used to make the TCR library. Construction of the TCR beta libraries employed iRepertoire HTBI primers in conjunction with Arm-PCR of CDR3 regions. TCRdb reprocessed the multiplex PCR reads via MiXCR and lists one record per CDR3 protein. The profile shows hundreds of thousands of distinct CDR3 sequences, 20% of them singletons. This specimen consisted of peripheral blood mononuclear cells (PBMCs), obtained when the disease was refractory, from a patient treated with antithyroid drugs. The receptors originated from a female donor with Graves disease.

This clonotype was picked up many times. The J gene is TRBJ2-7, the V gene TRBV12-5, with D perhaps being TRBD1 or TRBD2 (5 bases each). This CDR3 region has 22 residues. The germline V gene encodes CDR1 LGHNT and CDR2 FRNRAP. Trimming removed 6 bases at V and 4 bases at J, with 40 bases between. The chain's CDR3 is CASGLIGDLFVYVLSWGYEQYF. For the CDR3, the DNA is TGTGCTAGTGGCTTAATCGGGGACCTGTTTGTTTATGTCCTTTCATGGGGATACGAGCAGTACTTC.

A remark on this clonotype: Mismatch with germline at one junction end may stem from a read error. J is TRBJ2-4 and V is TRBV7-9, with D possibly being TRBD2 (6 bases). Germline CDR1 SEHNR, CDR2 FQNEAQ (reference sequence). The CDR3 runs to 15 residues. CDR3 in DNA: TGTGCCAACAGCCCCGGAGGGTCGGCCAAAAACATTCAGTACTTC. It is translated as CANSPGGSAKNIQYF. Full variable domain (outside the CDR3, taken from reference TRBV7-9 and TRBJ2-4): DTGVSQNPRHKITKRGQNVTFRCDPISEHNRLYWYRQTLGQGPEFLTYFQNEAQLEKSRLLSDRFSAERPKGSFSTLEIQRTEQGDSAMYLCANSPGGSAKNIQYFGAGTRLSVL.

In this sample, this clonotype turned up many times. The chain recombines TRBV20-1 with TRBJ1-5, with TRBD1 as a possible D gene (6 bases). V shed 3 bases and J shed 3 bases, with 9 bases lying between them. This CDR3 is built from 13 residues. In germline, CDR1 is DFQATT, CDR2 SNEGSKA (reference sequence). This CDR3 reads CSASKGVNQPQHF. CDR3 nucleotide sequence: TGCAGTGCTAGTAAGGGGGTCAATCAGCCCCAGCATTTT.

This clonotype was recorded a few times. A much more abundant neighbour one base away suggests this may be a read error. This sequence joins TRBV27 and TRBJ1-5; tentative D call: TRBD1 (5 bases). V lost 6 bases and J lost 0, with 9 bases in between. CDR3 size: 14 residues. CDR1 is MNHEY, CDR2 SMNVEV, per germline (reference sequence). The CDR3 nucleotides read TGTGCCAGCAGGCCAGGGTATAGCAATCAGCCCCAGCATTTT. The encoded protein is CASRPGYSNQPQHF.

This clonotype appeared many times. This chain joins TRBV29-1 and TRBJ2-5; D gene ambiguous. This CDR3 has 15 amino acids. CDR1 is SQVTM and CDR2 is ANQGSEA in the germline V gene. V was shortened by 5 bases and J by 4 bases, with 20 bases between the two germline ends. CDR3 sequence: CSVTTGTVRGETQYF. CDR3 DNA sequence: TGCAGCGTTACCACCGGCACGGTTCGTGGAGAGACCCAGTACTTC.

This clonotype is medium-sized (0.01 to 0.1%) in the sample. Written as DNA, the CDR3 is TGTGCCAGCAGTCAACGGTGGACTAGCGGGCCCTCCAAGACCCAGTACTTC. Translation gives CASSQRWTSGPSKTQYF. The chain couples TRBV28 to TRBJ2-5, with 11 bases matching TRBD2. V shed 5 bases and J 6 bases; nucleotides not matched to a gene: 14. Germline V gene lookup returns CDR1 MDHEN and CDR2 SYDVKM. The CDR3 totals 17 residues.

This clonotype was picked up many times. J is TRBJ2-7 and V is TRBV11-2; a weak D match, TRBD2 (6 bases). In germline, CDR1 is SGHAT, CDR2 FQNNGV. This CDR3 contains 16 residues. Deletions cut 6 bases from V and 4 bases from J, with 22 bases between. CDR3 in DNA: TGTGCCAGCAGTCACTTACGCGGGGCCGGAAGGTACGAGCAGTACTTC. This sequence encodes CASSHLRGAGRYEQYF.

This clonotype was counted ten times or more. This chain connects TRBV30 to TRBJ2-7; no clear D gene. Per the germline V gene, CDR1 is GTSNPN and CDR2 is SVGIG (reference sequence). The V end was cut by 1 base, the J end by 1 base, with 2 bases between. This CDR3 is built from 11 residues. This chain's CDR3 is CAWSESYEQYF. CDR3 DNA sequence: TGTGCCTGGAGTGAATCCTACGAGCAGTACTTC.

This clonotype was seen repeatedly, ten times or more. J is TRBJ1-1 and V is TRBV27; D is ambiguous. CDR3 length: 14 residues. V dropped 3 bases and J dropped 5 bases, with 13 bases sitting between them. The germline V gene encodes CDR1 MNHEY and CDR2 SMNVEV (reference sequence). CDR3 region: CASSLAGRTTEAFF. CDR3 DNA: TGTGCCAGCAGTTTGGCCGGAAGAACAACTGAAGCTTTCTTT.

This clonotype appeared many times. The chain couples TRBV11-2 to TRBJ1-1, with D unresolved. This CDR3 has 13 amino acids. V lost 5 bases and J 3 bases, leaving 10 bases between the germline ends. Germline CDR1 reads SGHAT; CDR2 reads FQNNGV. In nucleotides, the CDR3 is TGTGCCAGCAGCCCTGGTTGGGACACTGAAGCTTTCTTT. It encodes CASSPGWDTEAFF.

V is TRBV7-6 and J is TRBJ1-1; D is undetermined. Trimming left V 5 bases short and J 5 bases short, with 15 bases between. CDR1 is SGHVS and CDR2 is FNYEAQ in the germline V gene. The CDR3 spans 14 residues. CDR3 nucleotides: TGTGCCAGCAGCCCGGAGGGTGGCTGGACTGAAGCTTTCTTT. This codes for CASSPEGGWTEAFF.

The chain has TRBV5-1 and TRBJ2-5; the D call may be TRBD1 or TRBD2 (6 bases each). Trimming cost V 4 bases and J 5 bases, with 9 bases left between them. This CDR3 is 12 amino acids long. Germline values: CDR1 SGHRS, CDR2 YFSETQ. CDR3: CASSRGDETQYF. The CDR3 bases are TGCGCCAGCAGCAGGGGGGACGAGACCCAGTACTTC.

This clonotype was recorded at least ten times. This chain connects TRBV27 to TRBJ1-4; D might be TRBD1 (5 bases). CDR1 is MNHEY and CDR2 is SMNVEV in the germline V gene (reference sequence). The length of the CDR3 is 18 residues. Trimming removed 2 bases from V and 0 bases from J, with 16 bases in between. The CDR3 protein is CASSLVGGVPATNEKLFF. In DNA form, the CDR3 reads TGTGCCAGCAGTTTAGTTGGGGGGGTACCCGCAACTAATGAAAAACTGTTTTTT. Full variable domain (missing parts from reference TRBV27 and TRBJ1-4): EAQVTQNPRYLITVTGKKLTVTCSQNMNHEYMSWYRQDPGLGLRQIYYSMNVEVTDKGDVPEGYKVSRKEKRNFPLILESPSPNQTSLYFCASSLVGGVPATNEKLFFGSGTQLSVL.

V and J are TRBV28 and TRBJ1-1, with D tentatively TRBD1 (6 bases). The germline V gene has CDR1 MDHEN and CDR2 SYDVKM. This CDR3 comprises 15 residues. V lost 4 bases and J 3 bases, leaving 15 bases between the germline ends. The CDR3 sequence is CASSWGGRQDTEAFF. The CDR3 region has the DNA TGTGCCAGCAGTTGGGGGGGCAGGCAGGACACTGAAGCTTTCTTT.